A single sample is the source of the 4 T cell receptor beta chains below, sequenced in a study of cytomegalovirus exposure and HLA in healthy donors. The PCR used 60 Vbeta and 13 Jbeta primers. Method: immunoSEQ multiplex PCR; TCRdb's copy keeps in-frame clones and lacks some. The sample yields about 120,000 clones, approximately 72% seen once. Sequenced: PBMCs. Source of these receptors: a man between 18 and 29 years old in good health and CMV-seronegative.

This clone was seen a handful of times. The chain employs TRBV6-5 and TRBJ2-1; TRBD2 aligns across 9 bases. Per the germline V gene, CDR1 is MNHEY and CDR2 is SVGAGI. With V trimmed by 1 base and J by 7 bases, 8 bases remained unmatched. There are 16 residues in the CDR3. The CDR3 DNA follows: TGTGCCAGCAGTTACTTGGCGGGGGGGCCGAAGAATGAGCAGTTCTTC. This codes for CASSYLAGGPKNEQFF.

The chain recombines TRBV5-5 with TRBJ2-7; TRBD1 agrees at 11 bases. The J segment lost 0 bases and the V segment lost 4 bases, leaving 12 bases of the junction unmatched. The CDR3 covers 18 residues. The germline V gene has CDR1 SGHKS and CDR2 YYEKEE (reference sequence). This CDR3 reads CASSGWFGTGGDSYEQYF. CDR3 bases: TGTGCCAGCAGCGGTTGGTTTGGGACAGGGGGTGACTCCTACGAGCAGTACTTC.

V is TRBV11-3 and J is TRBJ2-6; D possibly corresponds to TRBD1 (7 bases). V lost 1 base, J lost 0 bases, and 10 bases lay in between. Germline values: CDR1 SGHNT, CDR2 YENEEA. The CDR3 extends over 17 amino acids. The CDR3 DNA reads TGTGCCAGCAGCTTAGGACAGGGAGGCTCTGGGGCCAACGTCCTGACTTTC. Translated, it gives CASSLGQGGSGANVLTF.

J is TRBJ1-2 and V is TRBV14; no firm D call. The CDR3 runs 13 residues. V gave up 2 bases and J gave up 8 bases, with 12 bases separating them. CDR1 is SGHDN and CDR2 is FVKESK in the germline V gene. CDR3 in DNA: TGTGCCAGCAGCCAAACCTGGGAGGGAGGCTACACCTTC. Protein: CASSQTWEGGYTF.